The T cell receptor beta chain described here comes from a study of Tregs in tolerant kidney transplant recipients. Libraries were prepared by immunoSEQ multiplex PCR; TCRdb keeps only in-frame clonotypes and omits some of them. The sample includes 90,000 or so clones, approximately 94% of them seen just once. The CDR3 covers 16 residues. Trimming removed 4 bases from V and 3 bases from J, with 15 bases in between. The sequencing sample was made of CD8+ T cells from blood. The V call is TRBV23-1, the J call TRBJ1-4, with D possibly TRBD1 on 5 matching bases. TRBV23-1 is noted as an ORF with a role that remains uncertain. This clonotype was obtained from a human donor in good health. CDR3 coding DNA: TGCGCCAGCAGTCCCATCATGGGGGGGTCTAATGAAAAACTGTTTTTT. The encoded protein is CASSPIMGGSNEKLFF.